This T cell receptor (beta chain) emerged from a study of blood T cell repertoires in COVID-19 (dated by TCRdb to the early 2020s). About the full investigation: Collaborator samples came from the United States, Italy and Spain and covered acute and convalescent phases of COVID-19. The material from the prospective study consisted of cDNA or gDNA derived from T cells, B-cell-depleted T cells, or PBMCs. Subjects who had been exposed to COVID-19, were actively infected with it, or had recovered from it provided the deeply sampled blood TCRbeta repertoires that made up the dataset. The repertoires were released in a freely available public database intended as a resource for research on the immune response to SARS-CoV-2. Samples were obtained from the ongoing ImmuneRACE study (first 160 participants) and from 950 to 1,500 subjects provided by 6 global collaborators. A de-identified subject ID, COVID-19 status, age in years and sex were almost always included in the sample metadata. Where available, HLA class I and class II types were taken from metadata supplied by the sample provider and were not determined by assay-based typing.

About this clone itself: Its recognized antigen is unknown. The record has no base qualities; no much larger clone is one base away.

Points the paper makes about the study in general: How much clinical and demographic metadata was included differed by source and by participant, and the metadata was provided uncurated.

The germline V gene specifies MDHEN as CDR1 and SYDVKM as CDR2. Counted from cysteine to phenylalanine, this CDR3 has 17 amino acids. Only CDR3 DNA is held: 51 bases, read in frame from base 1. V lost 6 bases and J lost 4 bases, and the count of bases not matched to a germline gene is 12. The collaborating institutions used their own protocols to collect whole blood in K2EDTA tubes. For TCRbeta analysis, collaborators shipped samples as frozen whole blood, isolated PBMCs, or DNA extracted from either of those sample types. TCRbeta CDR3 regions were amplified from genomic DNA using the immunoSEQ Assay, a bias-controlled multiplex PCR. In the original analysis: The number of nucleated cells in each sample was estimated from the amplification of reference gene primers within the assay. To quantify the absolute abundance of each unique TCRbeta CDR3 rearrangement, sequence reads were collapsed and filtered. For each sample, productive Simpson clonality was calculated as the square root of Simpson's diversity index across productive rearrangements. This is the immuneACCESS table as TCRdb keeps it, with only in-frame sequences that have V and J called. A part of the clones is gone; compared with another copy, unresolved V genes explain less than half, and the rest is unexplained. Clone size and the V and J calls come from that table; the DNA yielded D and trimming. The table for this sample lists about 200,000 clones; approximately 84% of them were counted only once. The top ten hold 4.5% to 5% of the sample.

The chain joins TRBV28 to TRBJ1-2, with TRBD1 identical over 12 junction bases. The sample taken for sequencing was peripheral blood. The sequence was obtained from a woman aged 80 or over with acute or convalescent COVID-19. The CDR3 protein sequence reads: CASRLTPGQGAGYGYTF. The DNA sequence is as follows: TGTGCCAGCAGACTTACCCCGGGACAGGGGGCGGGCTATGGCTACACCTTC.